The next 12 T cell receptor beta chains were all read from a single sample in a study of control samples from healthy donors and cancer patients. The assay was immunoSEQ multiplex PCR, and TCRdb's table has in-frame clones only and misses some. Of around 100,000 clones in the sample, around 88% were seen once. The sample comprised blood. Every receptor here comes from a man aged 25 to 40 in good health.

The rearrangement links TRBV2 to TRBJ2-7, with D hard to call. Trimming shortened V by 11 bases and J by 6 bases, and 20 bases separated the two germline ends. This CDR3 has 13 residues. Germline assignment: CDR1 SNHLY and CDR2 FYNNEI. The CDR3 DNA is TGTGCCGAACGGCGAGAACTCTCTACCGAGCAGTACTTC. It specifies CAERRELSTEQYF.

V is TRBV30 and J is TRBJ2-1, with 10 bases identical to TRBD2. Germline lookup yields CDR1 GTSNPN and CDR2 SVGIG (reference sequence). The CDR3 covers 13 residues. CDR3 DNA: TGTGTTGGGGCAGCGGGAGGGGGCAATGAGCAGTTCTTC. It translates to CVGAAGGGNEQFF. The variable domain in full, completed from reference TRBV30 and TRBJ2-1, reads SQTIHQWPATLVQPVGSPLSLECTVEGTSNPNLYWYRQAAGRGLQLLFYSVGIGQISSEVPQNLSASRPQDRQFILSSKKLLLSDSGFYLCVGAAGGGNEQFFGPGTRLTVL.

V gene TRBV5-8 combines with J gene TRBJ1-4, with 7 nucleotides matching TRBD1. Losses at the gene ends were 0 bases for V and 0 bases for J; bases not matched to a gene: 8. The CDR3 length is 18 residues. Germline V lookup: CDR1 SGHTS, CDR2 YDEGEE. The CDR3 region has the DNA TGTGCCAGCAGCTTGGGTGGGACAGCCTATGCAACTAATGAAAAACTGTTTTTT. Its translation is CASSLGGTAYATNEKLFF.

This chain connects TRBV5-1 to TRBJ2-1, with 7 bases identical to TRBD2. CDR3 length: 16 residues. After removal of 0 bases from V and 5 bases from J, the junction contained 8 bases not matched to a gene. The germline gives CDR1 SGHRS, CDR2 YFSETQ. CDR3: CASSLVSGAGDNEQFF. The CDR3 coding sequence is TGCGCCAGCAGCTTGGTCAGCGGGGCTGGGGACAATGAGCAGTTCTTC. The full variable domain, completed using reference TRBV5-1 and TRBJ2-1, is KAGVTQTPRYLIKTRGQQVTLSCSPISGHRSVSWYQQTPGQGLQFLFEYFSETQRNKGNFPGRFSGRQFSNSRSEMNVSTLELGDSALYLCASSLVSGAGDNEQFFGPGTRLTVL.

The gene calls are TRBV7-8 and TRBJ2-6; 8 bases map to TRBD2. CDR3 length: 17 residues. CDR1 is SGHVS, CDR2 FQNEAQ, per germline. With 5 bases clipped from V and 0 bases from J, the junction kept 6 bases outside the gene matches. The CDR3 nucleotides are TGTGCCAGCAGCCTCACTAGCGGCTCCTCTGGGGCCAACGTCCTGACTTTC. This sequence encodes CASSLTSGSSGANVLTF. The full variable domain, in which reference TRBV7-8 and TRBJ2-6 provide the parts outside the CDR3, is GAGVSQSPRYKVAKRGQDVALRCDPISGHVSLFWYQQALGQGPEFLTYFQNEAQLDKSGLPSDRFFAERPEGSVSTLKIQRTQQEDSAVYLCASSLTSGSSGANVLTFGAGSRLTVL.

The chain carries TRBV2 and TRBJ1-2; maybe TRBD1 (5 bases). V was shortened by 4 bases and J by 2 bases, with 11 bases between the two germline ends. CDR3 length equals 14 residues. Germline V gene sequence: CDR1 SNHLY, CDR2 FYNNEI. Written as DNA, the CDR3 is TGTGCCAGCAGTGCCCAGGGACGGAACTATGGCTACACCTTC. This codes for CASSAQGRNYGYTF.

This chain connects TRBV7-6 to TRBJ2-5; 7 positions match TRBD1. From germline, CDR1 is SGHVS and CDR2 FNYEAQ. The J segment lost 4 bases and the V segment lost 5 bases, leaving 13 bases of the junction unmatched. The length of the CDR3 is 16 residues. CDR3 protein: CASSPLTGNVRETQYF. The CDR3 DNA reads TGTGCCAGCAGCCCTTTGACAGGGAATGTTCGAGAGACCCAGTACTTC.

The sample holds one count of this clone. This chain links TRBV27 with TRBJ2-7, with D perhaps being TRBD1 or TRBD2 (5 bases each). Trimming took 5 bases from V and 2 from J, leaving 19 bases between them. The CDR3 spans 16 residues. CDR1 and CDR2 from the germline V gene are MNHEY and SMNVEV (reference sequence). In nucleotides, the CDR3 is TGTGCCAGCAGTCCCCCTGTGGGGACGCGTCCCTACGAGCAGTACTTC. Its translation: CASSPPVGTRPYEQYF.

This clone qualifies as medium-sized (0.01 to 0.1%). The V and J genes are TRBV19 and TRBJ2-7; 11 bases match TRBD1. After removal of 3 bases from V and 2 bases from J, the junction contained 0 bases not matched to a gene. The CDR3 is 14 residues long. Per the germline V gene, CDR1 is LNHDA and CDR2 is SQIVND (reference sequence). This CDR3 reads CASSMGQGAYEQYF. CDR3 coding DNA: TGTGCCAGTAGTATGGGACAGGGGGCCTACGAGCAGTACTTC.

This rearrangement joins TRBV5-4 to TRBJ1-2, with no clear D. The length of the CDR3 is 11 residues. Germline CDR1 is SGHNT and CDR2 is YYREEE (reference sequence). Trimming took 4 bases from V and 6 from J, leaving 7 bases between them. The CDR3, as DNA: TGTGCCAGCAGCCGCAGTGATGGCTACACCTTC. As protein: CASSRSDGYTF.

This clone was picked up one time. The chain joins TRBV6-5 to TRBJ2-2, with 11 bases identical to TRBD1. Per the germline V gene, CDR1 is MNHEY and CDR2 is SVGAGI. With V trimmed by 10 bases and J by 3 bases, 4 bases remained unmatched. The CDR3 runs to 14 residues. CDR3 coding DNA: TGTGCCAACGGACAGGGGGCTGACACCGGGGAGCTGTTTTTT. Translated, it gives CANGQGADTGELFF.

The CDR3 region is CATSREGQNQETQYF. For the CDR3, the DNA is TGTGCCACCAGCAGAGAGGGACAGAACCAAGAGACCCAGTACTTC. The chain carries TRBV15 and TRBJ2-5, with TRBD1 identical over 7 bases. Germline V gives CDR1 LNHNV, CDR2 YYDKDF (reference sequence). The ends lost 0 bases at V and 0 bases at J; junction bases unmatched: 1. The CDR3 has 15 residues.